Each of the 29 T cell receptor beta chains below was sequenced from the same sample in a study of beta chain features in type 1 diabetes. These receptors have no identified antigens. Findings and caveats of the study: Among patients with Type 1 diabetes, TCRB CDR3s were moderately but significantly shorter in every one of the four CD4+ subsets.

Expressed TCRB transcripts were sequenced after all isolated RNA was converted to cDNA. The data were produced by immunoSEQ multiplex PCR, yet TCRdb's version contains in-frame clones alone and is incomplete. In the table there are 350,000 to 450,000 clones, 10% to 15% of which are singletons. The specimen was naive CD4+ T cells from blood. The receptors originated from a woman aged 18-29 years with type 1 diabetes.

The chain couples TRBV9 to TRBJ2-7, with 9 nucleotides matching TRBD1. There are 14 residues in the CDR3. Losses at the gene ends were 3 bases for V and 6 bases for J; bases not matched to a gene: 7. Germline V CDR1 and CDR2: SGDLS, YYNGEE. CDR3 coding DNA: TGTGCCAGCAGCGCGGACAGGGGAGGTCGCGAGCAGTACTTC. Translating gives CASSADRGGREQYF.

This chain joins TRBV15 and TRBJ2-7; perhaps TRBD1 as D (5 bases). V gave up 0 bases and J gave up 3 bases, with 12 bases separating them. Germline CDR1 reads LNHNV; CDR2 reads YYDKDF (reference sequence). This CDR3 is built from 15 residues. CDR3: CATSRDPQGYYEQYF. In DNA, the CDR3 is TGTGCCACCAGCAGAGATCCCCAGGGATACTACGAGCAGTACTTC.

The table lists this clone with a few counts. The J gene is TRBJ2-6, the V gene TRBV11-2; 8 bases line up with TRBD1. The CDR3 loop spans 15 amino acids. After removal of 4 bases from V and 4 bases from J, the junction contained 3 bases not matched to a gene. Per the germline V gene, CDR1 is SGHAT and CDR2 is FQNNGV. The CDR3 spells CASSSRGLGANVLTF. The CDR3 DNA reads as TGTGCCAGCAGCTCCAGGGGGCTAGGGGCCAACGTCCTGACTTTC.

This chain joins TRBV5-1 and TRBJ2-4, with D tentatively TRBD2 (6 bases). The CDR3 runs to 15 residues. V shed 0 bases and J shed 7 bases, with 14 bases lying between them. Looked up from germline, CDR1 is SGHRS and CDR2 is YFSETQ. In nucleotides, the CDR3 is TGCGCCAGCAGCTTGGCCAGCGGGTATGGGAACATTCAGTACTTC. This gives the protein CASSLASGYGNIQYF.

The chain recombines TRBV10-3 with TRBJ1-5; 7 bases match TRBD1. Per germline, CDR1 ENHRY and CDR2 SYGVKD. This CDR3 has 13 amino acids. V trimming: 4 bases; J trimming: 8 bases; junction bases outside the gene matches: 5. CDR3: CAISGTGREPQHF. The CDR3 nucleotides read TGTGCCATCAGTGGGACAGGAAGGGAGCCCCAGCATTTT.

This clone was found a few times. The chain links TRBV9 to TRBJ2-1, with 8 bases identical to TRBD1. Germline CDR1 is SGDLS and CDR2 is YYNGEE. V was clipped by 3 bases and J by 3 bases; unmatched bases: 8. The CDR3 consists of 16 residues. The CDR3 reads CASSAGTGSLYNEQFF. The CDR3 region has the DNA TGTGCCAGCAGCGCGGGGACAGGAAGTCTCTACAATGAGCAGTTCTTC. The full variable domain, in which reference TRBV9 and TRBJ2-1 provide the parts outside the CDR3, is DSGVTQTPKHLITATGQRVTLRCSPRSGDLSVYWYQQSLDQGLQFLIQYYNGEERAKGNILERFSAQQFPDLHSELNLSSLELGDSALYFCASSAGTGSLYNEQFFGPGTRLTVL.

This clone was counted a few times. The chain uses TRBV29-1 and TRBJ2-5, with 7 positions matching TRBD2. This CDR3 region has 13 residues. Germline CDR1 reads SQVTM; CDR2 reads ANQGSEA. V shed 7 bases and J 4 bases; nucleotides not matched to a gene: 9. The CDR3 loop is CSGGTPSGETQYF. The CDR3 DNA is TGCAGCGGAGGGACCCCTAGCGGAGAGACCCAGTACTTC.

There are a few counts of this clone. The V and J genes are TRBV5-4 and TRBJ2-7; no clear D gene. Deletions cut 3 bases from V and 0 bases from J, with 13 bases between. The length of the CDR3 is 15 residues. Per germline, CDR1 SGHNT and CDR2 YYREEE (reference sequence). CDR3 in amino acids: CASSSAERSSYEQYF. DNA for the CDR3: TGTGCCAGCAGCTCGGCGGAAAGGAGCTCCTACGAGCAGTACTTC.

Of note for this clone: A read error may account for a junction end that differs from germline. The V gene is TRBV7-7, the J gene TRBJ2-5, with 11 bases identical to TRBD1. Germline CDR1 is SSHAT and CDR2 is FNYEAQ (reference sequence). The CDR3 loop spans 15 amino acids. The CDR3 protein is CASSGGQGEGETQYF. The CDR3 nucleotides read TGTGCTAGCAGCGGGGGACAGGGGGAAGGAGAGACCCAGTACTTC.

In its sample, this clone was seen a few times. This rearrangement joins TRBV5-1 to TRBJ2-7, with D tentatively TRBD1 (6 bases). Trimming shortened V by 4 bases and J by 2 bases, and 19 bases separated the two germline ends. Germline V gene data show CDR1 as SGHRS and CDR2 as YFSETQ. The CDR3 extends over 16 amino acids. CDR3 DNA sequence: TGCGCCAGCAGCGTAAGTACCGGGACACGAGCCTACGAGCAGTACTTC. It encodes CASSVSTGTRAYEQYF.

Details on this clone: An end of the junction differs from the germline gene, which may be a read error. The V gene is TRBV29-1, the J gene TRBJ2-3; weak D call: TRBD2 (5 bases). This CDR3 has 12 residues. Germline V gene data show CDR1 as SQVTM and CDR2 as ANQGSEA. CDR3 nucleotide sequence: TGCAGCCTTGAGGGCTCGACTAATACGCAGTATTTT. This encodes CSLEGSTNTQYF.

V and J are TRBV27 and TRBJ1-5; no firm D call. CDR3 length: 11 residues. The V end was cut by 6 bases, the J end by 3 bases, with 3 bases between. The germline V gene has CDR1 MNHEY and CDR2 SMNVEV (reference sequence). The CDR3 region is CASSLNQPQHF. The CDR3 region has the DNA TGTGCCAGCAGCCTCAATCAGCCCCAGCATTTT.

The chain couples TRBV6-5 to TRBJ2-3; possibly TRBD2 for D (5 bases). Germline V CDR1 and CDR2: MNHEY, SVGAGI. V lost 6 bases to trimming and J lost 4 bases, with 8 bases between them. This CDR3 has 12 amino acids. The CDR3 reads CASSDGADTQYF. As DNA, the CDR3 is TGTGCCAGCAGCGACGGGGCAGATACGCAGTATTTT.

This clone was seen only a few times. The gene calls are TRBV7-2 and TRBJ1-4, with D possibly being TRBD1 (6 bases). CDR1 is SGHTA, CDR2 FQGNSA, per germline. This CDR3 is 16 amino acids long. The V end was cut by 2 bases, the J end by 0 bases, with 10 bases between. CDR3 DNA: TGTGCCAGCAGCTTAAGGACAGTTGCAACTAATGAAAAACTGTTTTTT. Translating it yields CASSLRTVATNEKLFF.

The chain employs TRBV5-4 and TRBJ2-7; D possibly corresponds to TRBD2 (6 bases). Germline CDR1 reads SGHNT; CDR2 reads YYREEE (reference sequence). The V and J ends lost 3 bases and 2 bases respectively, with 15 bases between them. This CDR3 is built from 15 residues. As DNA, the CDR3 is TGTGCCAGCAGCTCCGAACGGGAGTGGACCTACGAGCAGTACTTC. This sequence encodes CASSSEREWTYEQYF. Based on the CDR3 plus reference TRBV5-4 and TRBJ2-7, the full variable domain is ETGVTQSPTHLIKTRGQQVTLRCSSQSGHNTVSWYQQALGQGPQFIFQYYREEENGRGNFPPRFSGLQFPNYSSELNVNALELDDSALYLCASSSEREWTYEQYFGPGTRLTVT.

The genes are TRBV7-9 and TRBJ1-1, with 7 bases that match TRBD1. This CDR3 spans 12 amino acids. J was trimmed by 10 bases and V by 2 bases; bases with no gene match: 4. Germline assignment: CDR1 SEHNR and CDR2 FQNEAQ (reference sequence). CDR3 sequence reads: CASSLTTGRAFF. The DNA of the CDR3 is TGTGCCAGCAGCTTAACGACAGGGCGAGCTTTCTTT.

The chain is built from TRBV4-3 and TRBJ2-1; TRBD2 matches at 9 bases. The ends lost 2 bases at V and 3 bases at J; junction bases unmatched: 5. The CDR3 has 16 amino acids. The germline CDR1 and CDR2 sequences are LGHNA and YSLEER. The CDR3 DNA sequence: TGCGCCAGCAGCCAATCCGGCGGGGGGGTCTACAATGAGCAGTTCTTC. Translation gives CASSQSGGGVYNEQFF.

The gene calls are TRBV28 and TRBJ2-7; 11 bases map to TRBD2. This CDR3 contains 15 residues. Germline loops: CDR1 MDHEN, CDR2 SYDVKM. Trimming cost V 8 bases and J 2 bases; bases outside gene matches: 8. The CDR3 DNA reads as TGTGCCAGCCACCCCGGGACTAGCGGCACCTACGAGCAGTACTTC. Translated: CASHPGTSGTYEQYF.

This sequence joins TRBV30 and TRBJ1-6; D possibly corresponds to TRBD1 (5 bases). Germline V gene sequence: CDR1 GTSNPN, CDR2 SVGIG (reference sequence). V dropped 0 bases and J dropped 6 bases, with 9 bases sitting between them. This CDR3 is built from 14 residues. The chain's CDR3 is CAWSVKGSNSPLHF. As DNA, the CDR3 is TGTGCCTGGAGTGTAAAGGGGTCTAATTCACCCCTCCACTTT.

The chain links TRBV29-1 to TRBJ2-4; 7 nucleotides agree with TRBD2. Trimming at V came to 7 bases and at J to 0 bases, leaving 9 bases not matched to a gene. The CDR3 runs 15 residues. Germline lookup yields CDR1 SQVTM and CDR2 ANQGSEA. The CDR3 sequence is CSAGGGELAKNIQYF. The CDR3 DNA reads TGCAGCGCTGGGGGGGGAGAGCTAGCCAAAAACATTCAGTACTTC.

This clone was detected only a few times. Compared with germline, one end of the junction differs, possibly owing to a read error. The V call is TRBV7-7, the J call TRBJ1-5, with 7 bases aligning to TRBD1. CDR1 and CDR2 from the germline V gene are SSHAT and FNYEAQ (reference sequence). This CDR3 has 13 residues. The CDR3 nucleotides are TGTGCTAGCAGCTTGGGGACAGATCAGCCCCAGCATTTT. Encoded protein: CASSLGTDQPQHF.

This clone has a handful of counts. This sequence joins TRBV18 and TRBJ2-7, with 9 bases matching TRBD1. V lost 3 bases and J lost 2; bases outside the gene matches: 8. CDR1 and CDR2 from the germline V gene are KGHSH and LQKENI. The CDR3 covers 16 residues. CDR3 in DNA: TGTGCCAGCTCACCGCTGTCCGGGACAGGGACCTACGAGCAGTACTTC. Translated: CASSPLSGTGTYEQYF.

This clone was detected a few times. The chain joins TRBV25-1 to TRBJ2-4; 8 nucleotides agree with TRBD2. The CDR3 sequence is 13 residues long. Germline V gene lookup returns CDR1 MGHDK and CDR2 SYGVNS. J lost 8 bases, V lost 8 bases, and 8 bases had no gene match. The CDR3 is CASGMAGGDIQYF. As DNA, the CDR3 is TGTGCCAGCGGTATGGCCGGGGGGGACATTCAGTACTTC.

The chain uses TRBV29-1 and TRBJ1-2; D is possibly TRBD1 (5 bases). Germline values: CDR1 SQVTM, CDR2 ANQGSEA. The CDR3 covers 13 residues. Trimming left V 5 bases short and J 6 bases short, with 16 bases between. The CDR3 protein is CSVRRDGTDGYTF. The CDR3 DNA is TGCAGCGTTAGGAGGGACGGTACGGATGGCTACACCTTC.

The chain couples TRBV5-6 to TRBJ2-2; D not resolved. This CDR3 is built from 12 residues. Between the trimmed V and J ends, which lost 4 bases and 5 bases, there was a span of 6 bases. CDR1 is SGHDT and CDR2 is YYEEEE in the germline V gene. In DNA, the CDR3 is TGTGCCAGCAGCCCTAGTACCGGGGAGCTGTTTTTT. It encodes CASSPSTGELFF.

This clone has only a few counts. V is TRBV5-1 and J is TRBJ2-7; D remains unclear. V was cut by 4 bases and J by 0 bases, with 11 bases left in between. The CDR3 is 14 amino acids. The germline CDR1 and CDR2 sequences are SGHRS and YFSETQ. The DNA for the CDR3 is TGCGCCAGCAGCCCGGCGGTCGGCTCCTACGAGCAGTACTTC. Encoded protein: CASSPAVGSYEQYF.

In its sample, this clone was seen a few times. The V gene is TRBV28, the J gene TRBJ1-6; weak D call: TRBD1 (6 bases). Germline CDR1 MDHEN, CDR2 SYDVKM. This CDR3 region has 17 residues. V dropped 3 bases and J dropped 3 bases, with 15 bases sitting between them. The CDR3 loop is CASSFTPGADYNSPLHF. The DNA of the CDR3 is TGTGCCAGCAGTTTTACTCCAGGGGCAGACTATAATTCACCCCTCCACTTT.

There are a few counts of this clone. The chain recombines TRBV28 with TRBJ2-7, with 8 bases identical to TRBD1. The CDR3 has 15 amino acids. The V segment lost 6 bases and the J segment 0 bases; nucleotides outside the gene matches: 7. Germline V lookup: CDR1 MDHEN, CDR2 SYDVKM. As DNA, the CDR3 is TGTGCCAGCAGCTCCCGGGACAGGTTCTCCTACGAGCAGTACTTC. It specifies CASSSRDRFSYEQYF.

This clone has a handful of counts. The chain carries TRBV7-2 and TRBJ2-1; 12 bases match TRBD2. This CDR3 region has 15 residues. Germline CDR1 SGHTA, CDR2 FQGNSA. Losses at the gene ends were 3 bases for V and 6 bases for J; bases not matched to a gene: 3. The CDR3 here is CASSFTGLAGNEQFF. As DNA, the CDR3 is TGTGCCAGCAGCTTTACGGGACTAGCGGGCAATGAGCAGTTCTTC.